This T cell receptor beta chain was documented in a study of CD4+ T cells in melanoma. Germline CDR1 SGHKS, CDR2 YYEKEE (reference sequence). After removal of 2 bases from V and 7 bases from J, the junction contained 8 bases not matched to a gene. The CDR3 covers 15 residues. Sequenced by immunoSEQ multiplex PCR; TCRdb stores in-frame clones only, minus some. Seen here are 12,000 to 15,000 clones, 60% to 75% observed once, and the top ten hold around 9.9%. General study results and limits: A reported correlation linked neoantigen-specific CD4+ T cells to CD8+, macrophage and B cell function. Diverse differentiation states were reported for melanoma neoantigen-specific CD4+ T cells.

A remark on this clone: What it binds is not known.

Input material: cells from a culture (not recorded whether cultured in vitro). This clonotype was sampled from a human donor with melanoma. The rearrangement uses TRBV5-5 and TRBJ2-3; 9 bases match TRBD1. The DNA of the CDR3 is TGTGCCAGCAGCTTAAGTCGACAGGGGGAGTATACGCAGTATTTT. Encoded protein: CASSLSRQGEYTQYF. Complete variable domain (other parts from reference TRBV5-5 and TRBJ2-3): DAGVTQSPTHLIKTRGQQVTLRCSPISGHKSVSWYQQVLGQGPQFIFQYYEKEERGRGNFPDRFSARQFPNYSSELNVNALLLGDSALYLCASSLSRQGEYTQYFGPGTRLTVL.